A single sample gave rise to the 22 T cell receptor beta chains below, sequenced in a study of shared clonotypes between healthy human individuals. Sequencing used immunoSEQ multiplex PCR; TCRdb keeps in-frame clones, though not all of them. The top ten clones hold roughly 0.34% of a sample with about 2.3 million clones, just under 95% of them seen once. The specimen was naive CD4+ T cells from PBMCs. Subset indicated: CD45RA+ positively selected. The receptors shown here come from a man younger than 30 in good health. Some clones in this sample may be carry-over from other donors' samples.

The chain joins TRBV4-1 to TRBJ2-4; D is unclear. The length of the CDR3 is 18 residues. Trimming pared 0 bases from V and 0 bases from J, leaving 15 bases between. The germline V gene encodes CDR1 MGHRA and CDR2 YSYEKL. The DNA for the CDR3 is TGCGCCAGCAGCCAAGATCCCCCCCAGATCGTAGCCAAAAACATTCAGTACTTC. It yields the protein CASSQDPPQIVAKNIQYF.

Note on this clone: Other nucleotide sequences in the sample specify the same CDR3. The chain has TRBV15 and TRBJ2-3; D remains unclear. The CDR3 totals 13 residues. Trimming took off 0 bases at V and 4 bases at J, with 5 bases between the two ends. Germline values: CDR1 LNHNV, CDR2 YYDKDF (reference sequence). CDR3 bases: TGTGCCACCAGCAGAGACCGGGCAGATACGCAGTATTTT. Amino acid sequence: CATSRDRADTQYF.

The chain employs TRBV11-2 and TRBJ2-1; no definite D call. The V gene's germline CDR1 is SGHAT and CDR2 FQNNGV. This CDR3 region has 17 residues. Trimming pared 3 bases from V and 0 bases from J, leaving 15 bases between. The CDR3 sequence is CASSLVSAARSYNEQFF. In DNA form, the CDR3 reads TGTGCCAGCAGCTTGGTTTCGGCAGCTCGCTCCTACAATGAGCAGTTCTTC.

As DNA, the CDR3 is TGTGCCAGCGGACTTTCTACCGACAGCCTCAATCAGCCCCAGCATTTT. Its protein is CASGLSTDSLNQPQHF. This rearrangement joins TRBV6-6 to TRBJ1-5; a possible D gene is TRBD1 (5 bases). Germline CDR1 MNHNY, CDR2 SVGAGI (reference sequence). Between the trimmed V and J ends, which lost 8 bases and 3 bases, there was a span of 20 bases. This CDR3 is built from 16 residues.

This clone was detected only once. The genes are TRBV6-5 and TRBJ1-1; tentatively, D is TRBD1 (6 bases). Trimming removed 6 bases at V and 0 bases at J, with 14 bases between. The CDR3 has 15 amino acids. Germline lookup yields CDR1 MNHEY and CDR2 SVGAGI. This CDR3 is CASRHRDTLNTEAFF. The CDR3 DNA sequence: TGTGCCAGCAGACACCGGGACACCTTGAACACTGAAGCTTTCTTT.

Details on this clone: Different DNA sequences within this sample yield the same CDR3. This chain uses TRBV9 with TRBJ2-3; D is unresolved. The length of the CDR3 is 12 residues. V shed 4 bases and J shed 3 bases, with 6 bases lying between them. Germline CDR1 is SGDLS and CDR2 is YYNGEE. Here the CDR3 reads CASSPRTDTQYF. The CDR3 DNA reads TGTGCCAGCAGCCCCCGGACAGATACGCAGTATTTT.

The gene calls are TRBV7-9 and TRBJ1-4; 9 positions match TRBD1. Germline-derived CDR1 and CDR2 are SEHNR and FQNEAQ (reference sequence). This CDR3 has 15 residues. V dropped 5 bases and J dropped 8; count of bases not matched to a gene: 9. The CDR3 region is CASSPKQGAGEKLFF. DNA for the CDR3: TGTGCCAGCAGCCCTAAACAGGGGGCTGGGGAAAAACTGTTTTTT.

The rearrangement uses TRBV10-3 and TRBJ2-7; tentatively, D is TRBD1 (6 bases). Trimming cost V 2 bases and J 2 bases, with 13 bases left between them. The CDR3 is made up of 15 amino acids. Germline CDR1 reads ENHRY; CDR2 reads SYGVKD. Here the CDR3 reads CAISEITGSPYEQYF. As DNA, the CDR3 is TGTGCCATCAGTGAGATCACAGGGAGCCCCTACGAGCAGTACTTC.

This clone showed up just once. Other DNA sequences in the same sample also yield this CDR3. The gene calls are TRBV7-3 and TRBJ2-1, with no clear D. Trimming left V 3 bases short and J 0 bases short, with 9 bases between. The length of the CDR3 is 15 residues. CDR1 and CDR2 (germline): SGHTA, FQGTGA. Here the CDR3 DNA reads TGTGCCAGCAGCTTCGACCGTAGCTCCTACAATGAGCAGTTCTTC. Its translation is CASSFDRSSYNEQFF.

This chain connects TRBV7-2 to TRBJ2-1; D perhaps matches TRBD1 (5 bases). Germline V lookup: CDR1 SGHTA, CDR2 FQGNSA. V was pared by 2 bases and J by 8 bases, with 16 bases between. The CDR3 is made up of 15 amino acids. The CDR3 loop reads CASSLLGPTLHEQFF. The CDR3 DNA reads TGTGCCAGCAGCTTATTGGGGCCAACCCTCCATGAGCAGTTCTTC.

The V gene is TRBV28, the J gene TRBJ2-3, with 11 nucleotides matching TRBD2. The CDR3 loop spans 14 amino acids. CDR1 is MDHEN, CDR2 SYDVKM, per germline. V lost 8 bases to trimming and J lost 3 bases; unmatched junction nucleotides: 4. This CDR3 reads CASLAGGGTDTQYF. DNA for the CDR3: TGTGCCAGCCTAGCGGGAGGAGGGACAGATACGCAGTATTTT.

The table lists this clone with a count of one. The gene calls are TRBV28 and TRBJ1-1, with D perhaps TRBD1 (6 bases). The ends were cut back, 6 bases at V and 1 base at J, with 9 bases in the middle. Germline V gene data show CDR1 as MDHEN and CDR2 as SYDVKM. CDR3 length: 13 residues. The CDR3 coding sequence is TGTGCCAGCAGGTCGACAGGGAACACTGAAGCTTTCTTT. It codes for CASRSTGNTEAFF.

The CDR3 region has the DNA TGTGCCAGCAGCCCCCCTGGGGAAGATAACTATGGCTACACCTTC. Its protein product is CASSPPGEDNYGYTF. J is TRBJ1-2 and V is TRBV14, with D uncertain. This CDR3 has 15 residues. Germline values: CDR1 SGHDN, CDR2 FVKESK. The V end lost 4 bases, the J end lost 1 base, and 13 bases lay between the germline ends.

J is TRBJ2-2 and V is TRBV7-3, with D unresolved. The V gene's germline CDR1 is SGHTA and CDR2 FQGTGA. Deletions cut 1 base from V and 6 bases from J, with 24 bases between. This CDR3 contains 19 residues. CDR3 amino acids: CASSLIPFKDLPISGELFF. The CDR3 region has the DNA TGTGCCAGCAGCTTAATTCCCTTCAAAGATTTGCCTATATCCGGGGAGCTGTTTTTT.

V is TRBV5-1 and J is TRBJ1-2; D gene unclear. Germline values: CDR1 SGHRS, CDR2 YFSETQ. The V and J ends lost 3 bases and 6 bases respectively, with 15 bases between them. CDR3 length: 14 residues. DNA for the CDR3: TGCGCCAGCAGCTACTCAGGAGAAGGGCATGGCTACACCTTC. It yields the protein CASSYSGEGHGYTF.

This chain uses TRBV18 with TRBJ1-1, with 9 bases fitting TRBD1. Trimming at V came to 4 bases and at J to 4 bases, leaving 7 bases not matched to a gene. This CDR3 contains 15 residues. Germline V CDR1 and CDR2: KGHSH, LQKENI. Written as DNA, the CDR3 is TGTGCCAGCTCACGCGGACAGGGGTCGGGCACTGAAGCTTTCTTT. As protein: CASSRGQGSGTEAFF.

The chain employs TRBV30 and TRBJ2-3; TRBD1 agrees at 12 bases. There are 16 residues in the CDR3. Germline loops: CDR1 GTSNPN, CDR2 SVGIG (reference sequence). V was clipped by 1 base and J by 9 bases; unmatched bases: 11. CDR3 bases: TGTGCCTGGAGTGAAGGGACAGGGGGCGGCCCAAGGACGCAGTATTTT. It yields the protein CAWSEGTGGGPRTQYF.

In DNA, the CDR3 is TGTGCCTGGTGGGATGGACCCGGGGAGCTGTTTTTT. This sequence encodes CAWWDGPGELFF. V gene TRBV30 combines with J gene TRBJ2-2; D remains ambiguous. There are 12 residues in the CDR3. CDR1 GTSNPN and CDR2 SVGIG come from the germline V gene (reference sequence). Trimming removed 5 bases at V and 6 bases at J, with 10 bases between.

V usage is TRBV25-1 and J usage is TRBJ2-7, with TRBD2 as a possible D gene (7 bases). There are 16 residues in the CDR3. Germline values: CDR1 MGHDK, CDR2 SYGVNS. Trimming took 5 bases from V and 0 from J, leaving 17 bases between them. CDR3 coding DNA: TGTGCCAGCAGTCCTTTGGGGGGGGCCATCTCCTACGAGCAGTACTTC. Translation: CASSPLGGAISYEQYF.

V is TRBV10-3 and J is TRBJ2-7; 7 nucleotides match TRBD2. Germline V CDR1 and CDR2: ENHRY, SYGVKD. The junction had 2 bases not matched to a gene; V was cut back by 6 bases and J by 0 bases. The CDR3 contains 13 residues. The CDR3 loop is CAIRWTSSYEQYF. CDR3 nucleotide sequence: TGTGCCATCAGATGGACTAGCTCCTACGAGCAGTACTTC.

The CDR3 reads CASSYQGTEFYEQYF. The CDR3 DNA follows: TGTGCCAGCAGTTACCAGGGGACAGAATTCTACGAGCAGTACTTC. The rearrangement links TRBV6-5 to TRBJ2-7; 7 bases are shared with TRBD1. V trimming: 2 bases; J trimming: 3 bases; junction bases outside the gene matches: 7. Germline values: CDR1 MNHEY, CDR2 SVGAGI. The CDR3 loop spans 15 amino acids.

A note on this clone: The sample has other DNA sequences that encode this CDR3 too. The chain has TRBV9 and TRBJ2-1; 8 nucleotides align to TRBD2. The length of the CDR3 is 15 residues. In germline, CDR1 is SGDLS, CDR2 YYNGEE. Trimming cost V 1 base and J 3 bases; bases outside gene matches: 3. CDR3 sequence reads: CASSVLAGGYNEQFF. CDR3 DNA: TGTGCCAGCAGCGTACTGGCGGGAGGCTACAATGAGCAGTTCTTC.